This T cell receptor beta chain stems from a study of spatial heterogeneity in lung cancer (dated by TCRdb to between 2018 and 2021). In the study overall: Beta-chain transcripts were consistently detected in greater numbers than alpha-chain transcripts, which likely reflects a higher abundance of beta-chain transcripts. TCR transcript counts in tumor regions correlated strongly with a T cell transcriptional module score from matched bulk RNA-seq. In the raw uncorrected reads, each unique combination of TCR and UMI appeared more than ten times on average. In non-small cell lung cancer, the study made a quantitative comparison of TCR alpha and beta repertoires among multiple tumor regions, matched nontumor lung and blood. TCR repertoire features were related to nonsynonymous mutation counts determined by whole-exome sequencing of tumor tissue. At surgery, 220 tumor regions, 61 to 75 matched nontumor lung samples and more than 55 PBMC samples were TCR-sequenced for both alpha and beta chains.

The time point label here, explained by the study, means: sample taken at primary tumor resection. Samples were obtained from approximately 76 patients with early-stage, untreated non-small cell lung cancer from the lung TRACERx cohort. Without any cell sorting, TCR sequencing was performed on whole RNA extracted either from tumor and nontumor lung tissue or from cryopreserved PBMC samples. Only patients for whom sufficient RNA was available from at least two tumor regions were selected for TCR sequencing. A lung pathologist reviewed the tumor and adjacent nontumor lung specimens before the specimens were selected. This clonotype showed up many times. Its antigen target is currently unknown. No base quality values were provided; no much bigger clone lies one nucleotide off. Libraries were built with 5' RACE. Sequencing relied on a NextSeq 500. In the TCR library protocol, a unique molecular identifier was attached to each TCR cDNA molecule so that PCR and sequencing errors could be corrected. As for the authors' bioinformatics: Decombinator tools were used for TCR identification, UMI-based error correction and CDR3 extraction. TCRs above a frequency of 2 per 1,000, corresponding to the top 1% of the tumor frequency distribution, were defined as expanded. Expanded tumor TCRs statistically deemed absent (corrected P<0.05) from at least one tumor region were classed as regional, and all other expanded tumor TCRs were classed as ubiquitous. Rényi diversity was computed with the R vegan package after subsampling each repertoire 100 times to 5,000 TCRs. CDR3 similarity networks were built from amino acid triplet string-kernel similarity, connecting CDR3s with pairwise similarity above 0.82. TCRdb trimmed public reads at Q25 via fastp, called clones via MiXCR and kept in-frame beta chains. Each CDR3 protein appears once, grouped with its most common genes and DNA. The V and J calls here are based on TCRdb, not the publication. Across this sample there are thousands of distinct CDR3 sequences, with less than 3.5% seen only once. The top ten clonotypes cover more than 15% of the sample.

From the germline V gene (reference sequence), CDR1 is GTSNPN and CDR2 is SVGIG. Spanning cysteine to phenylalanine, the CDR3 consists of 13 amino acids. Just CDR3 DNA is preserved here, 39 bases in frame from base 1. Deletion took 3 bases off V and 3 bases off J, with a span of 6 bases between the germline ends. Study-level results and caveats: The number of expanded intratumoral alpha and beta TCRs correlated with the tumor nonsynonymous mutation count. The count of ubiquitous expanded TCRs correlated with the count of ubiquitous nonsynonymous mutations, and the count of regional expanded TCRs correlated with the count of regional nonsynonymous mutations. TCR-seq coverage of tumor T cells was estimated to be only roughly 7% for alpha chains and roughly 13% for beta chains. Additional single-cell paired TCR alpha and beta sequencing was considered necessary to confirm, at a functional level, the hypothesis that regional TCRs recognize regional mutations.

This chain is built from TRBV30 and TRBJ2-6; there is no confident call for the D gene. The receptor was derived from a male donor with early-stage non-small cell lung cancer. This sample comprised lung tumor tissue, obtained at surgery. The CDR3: CAWSAYGANVLTF. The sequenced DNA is TGTGCCTGGAGCGCTTATGGGGCCAACGTCCTGACTTTC. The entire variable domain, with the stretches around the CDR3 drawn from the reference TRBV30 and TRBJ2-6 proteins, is SQTIHQWPATLVQPVGSPLSLECTVEGTSNPNLYWYRQAAGRGLQLLFYSVGIGQISSEVPQNLSASRPQDRQFILSSKKLLLSDSGFYLCAWSAYGANVLTFGAGSRLTVL.